This T cell receptor beta chain is drawn from a study of chemoradiotherapy in HPV16-positive cancers. Overall study context: Two HPV16-positive patients' cells yielded candidate HPV-specific clones and common motifs.

CDR1 SGHNT and CDR2 YYREEE come from the germline V gene (reference sequence). This CDR3 has 17 residues. V lost 2 bases and J 4 bases, leaving 19 bases between the germline ends. Generated by immunoSEQ multiplex PCR, the TCRdb table keeps only in-frame clones and is missing some. The data hold 55,000 to 85,000 clones, with 88% observed a single time. Samples were taken several times over chemoradiotherapy. Points on this clone: Its antigen is unknown.

Study results and limitations: HPV-responsive T-cell expansion during chemoradiotherapy was linked to improved recurrence-free survival in HPV16-positive patients.

This TCR was sampled from a human donor with HPV-associated anogenital cancer. V and J are TRBV5-4 and TRBJ1-5; maybe TRBD1 (5 bases). This sample comprised blood, obtained from a patient who underwent chemoradiotherapy. CDR3 amino acids: CASSLRSQSGGNQPQHF. The CDR3 coding sequence is TGTGCCAGCAGCTTACGAAGCCAGTCCGGGGGTAATCAGCCCCAGCATTTT.